A selection of T cell receptor beta chains follows, all from one sample in a study of control samples from healthy donors and cancer patients. The table came from immunoSEQ multiplex PCR; TCRdb's copy has only in-frame clones and leaves some out. The sample yields some 120,000 clones, over 85% seen once. Sequenced input: blood. Receptor source: a man between 25 and 39 years old in good health. Each CDR3 is given without its conserved first and last residue. The order of the fields is J gene, D gene, V gene, CDR3 protein. The D gene is left open where the match is weak.

j_call: TRBJ1-1; d_call: .; v_call: TRBV7-2; cdr3_aa: ASSVRVGAGGMAF
j_call: TRBJ2-7; d_call: .; v_call: TRBV7-2; cdr3_aa: ASSFGRLLEQY
j_call: TRBJ1-2; d_call: .; v_call: TRBV24-1; cdr3_aa: ATSAGASGYT
j_call: TRBJ1-3; d_call: .; v_call: TRBV2; cdr3_aa: ASSLGGNTIY
j_call: TRBJ1-1; d_call: .; v_call: TRBV5-5; cdr3_aa: ASSLVPALMNTEAF
j_call: TRBJ2-7; d_call: .; v_call: TRBV18; cdr3_aa: ASSVSGWGSIPGIMREQY
j_call: TRBJ1-1; d_call: .; v_call: TRBV5-5; cdr3_aa: ASSLTVMNTEAF
j_call: TRBJ1-5; d_call: .; v_call: TRBV30; cdr3_aa: AWSGGAGGNQPQH
j_call: TRBJ2-7; d_call: TRBD1; v_call: TRBV12-3/TRBV12-4; cdr3_aa: ASSLRQGEQY
j_call: TRBJ1-2; d_call: .; v_call: TRBV27; cdr3_aa: ASSARDTNYGYT
j_call: TRBJ2-5; d_call: .; v_call: TRBV19; cdr3_aa: ASAQGGSGETQY
j_call: TRBJ1-5; d_call: .; v_call: TRBV6-2/TRBV6-3; cdr3_aa: ASSYEGGSNQPQH